The 30 T cell receptor beta chains given below trace back to one sample, sequenced in a study of a mutant IDH1 vaccine in newly diagnosed glioma. Data came from immunoSEQ multiplex PCR; TCRdb stores just in-frame clones and leaves some out. Here the sample spans about 33,000 clones, about 88% being singletons. Sample time point: baseline, week 1 (first vaccination visit). This sample's treatment: pre-vaccination baseline after standard-of-care therapy. The material sequenced was PBMCs, taken from a glioma patient treated with radiotherapy, temozolomide or both. The receptors stem from a woman aged 40 to 50 with glioma.

The genes are TRBV4-3 and TRBJ2-2; D gene uncertain. Germline CDR1 LGHNA, CDR2 YSLEER. This CDR3 is built from 13 residues. V gave up 0 bases and J gave up 7 bases, with 6 bases separating them. CDR3 sequence reads: CASSQDGLGELFF. Written as DNA, the CDR3 is TGCGCCAGCAGCCAAGATGGGCTCGGGGAGCTGTTTTTT.

The J gene is TRBJ1-1, the V gene TRBV4-1; 12 nucleotides align to TRBD1. The CDR3 sequence is 16 residues long. V was clipped by 0 bases and J by 7 bases; unmatched bases: 6. Germline V gene data show CDR1 as MGHRA and CDR2 as YSYEKL. For the CDR3, the DNA is TGCGCCAGCAGCCAAGATTGGGGACAGGGGGCGTTTGAAGCTTTCTTT. Residues: CASSQDWGQGAFEAFF.

CDR3 DNA sequence: TGTGCCAGCAGCCAACGAGACAGGGGACCCTACGAGCAGTACTTC. This translates into CASSQRDRGPYEQYF. This sequence joins TRBV14 and TRBJ2-7; 8 nucleotides match TRBD1. V shed 2 bases and J 2 bases; nucleotides not matched to a gene: 5. The CDR3 has 15 residues. Germline CDR1 reads SGHDN; CDR2 reads FVKESK. The full variable domain, with the rest looked up from reference TRBV14 and TRBJ2-7, is EAGVTQFPSHSVIEKGQTVTLRCDPISGHDNLYWYRRVMGKEIKFLLHFVKESKQDESGMPNNRFLAERTGGTYSTLKVQPAELEDSGVYFCASSQRDRGPYEQYFGPGTRLTVT.

The chain uses TRBV6-5 and TRBJ2-5; the match to TRBD2 covers 10 bases. The germline V gene encodes CDR1 MNHEY and CDR2 SVGAGI. Trimming cost V 7 bases and J 5 bases; bases outside gene matches: 7. The CDR3 runs 14 residues. The chain's CDR3 is CASTKGTSAETQYF. The CDR3 nucleotides are TGTGCCAGCACCAAAGGGACTAGCGCGGAGACCCAGTACTTC.

This clone was detected once. The chain uses TRBV30 and TRBJ1-3; possible D gene TRBD1, 5 bases. Germline CDR1 reads GTSNPN; CDR2 reads SVGIG (reference sequence). The CDR3 spans 14 residues. The V gene lost 1 base and the J gene lost 7 bases, with 14 bases spanning the gap. Here the CDR3 reads CAWSAPMWGNTIYF. In nucleotides, the CDR3 is TGTGCCTGGAGTGCCCCGATGTGGGGGAACACCATATATTTT.

This clone came up once. CDR3 sequence reads: CATTRQVTNTEAFF. The CDR3 region has the DNA TGTGCCACCACCCGACAGGTAACAAACACTGAAGCTTTCTTT. The V call is TRBV15, the J call TRBJ1-1, with D possibly TRBD1 on 6 matching bases. V lost 7 bases, J lost 2 bases, and 14 bases lay in between. The length of the CDR3 is 14 residues. Germline V gives CDR1 LNHNV, CDR2 YYDKDF (reference sequence).

The chain combines TRBV6-6 with TRBJ1-1; a possible D gene is TRBD1 (6 bases). From germline, CDR1 is MNHNY and CDR2 SVGAGI (reference sequence). Between the trimmed V and J ends, which lost 8 bases and 2 bases, there was a span of 12 bases. The CDR3 is 13 amino acids. CDR3 in DNA: TGTGCCAGCCGGGGGGGGCTTAACACTGAAGCTTTCTTT. It is translated as CASRGGLNTEAFF.

This sequence joins TRBV6-5 and TRBJ1-6, with TRBD1 identical over 7 bases. The V gene end was trimmed by 4 bases and the J gene end by 7 bases; junction bases not matched to a gene: 7. Germline V CDR1 and CDR2: MNHEY, SVGAGI. CDR3 length equals 15 residues. For the CDR3, the DNA is TGTGCCAGCAGTTTAGACAGGGCCGGGAATTCACCCCTCCACTTT. Residues: CASSLDRAGNSPLHF.

The V and J genes are TRBV2 and TRBJ1-5; D is possibly TRBD1 (5 bases). The V gene's germline CDR1 is SNHLY and CDR2 FYNNEI. The CDR3 consists of 15 residues. Deletions cut 2 bases from V and 5 bases from J, with 13 bases between. Here the CDR3 DNA reads TGTGCCAGCAGTGAAAGGACCGGGGGGGATCAGCCCCAGCATTTT. Its protein is CASSERTGGDQPQHF. The entire variable domain, with the rest obtained from reference TRBV2 and TRBJ1-5, is as follows: EPEVTQTPSHQVTQMGQEVILRCVPISNHLYFYWYRQILGQKVEFLVSFYNNEISEKSEIFDDQFSVERPDGSNFTLKIRSTKLEDSAMYFCASSERTGGDQPQHFGDGTRLSIL.

The chain is built from TRBV6-6 and TRBJ1-1; tentative D call: TRBD1 (6 bases). CDR1 is MNHNY and CDR2 is SVGAGI in the germline V gene (reference sequence). V was clipped by 8 bases and J by 4 bases, with 17 bases between them. This CDR3 contains 14 residues. The CDR3 nucleotides are TGTGCCAGCGGGCAAGTGGGGGGCGGCACTGAAGCTTTCTTT. Translated, it gives CASGQVGGGTEAFF.

The chain links TRBV11-2 to TRBJ1-1; no clear D gene. CDR1 SGHAT and CDR2 FQNNGV come from the germline V gene. V was clipped by 2 bases and J by 6 bases, with 10 bases between them. The CDR3 totals 13 residues. The CDR3 loop is CASSLQLKAEAFF. As DNA, the CDR3 is TGTGCCAGCAGCTTACAGCTTAAGGCTGAAGCTTTCTTT.

The J gene is TRBJ1-6, the V gene TRBV27; D gene uncertain. V lost 6 bases to trimming and J lost 7 bases, with 13 bases between them. The CDR3 is 14 amino acids. Per germline, CDR1 MNHEY and CDR2 SMNVEV (reference sequence). This CDR3 reads CASRREVANSPLHF. For the CDR3, the DNA is TGTGCCAGCAGACGGGAGGTTGCGAATTCACCCCTCCACTTT.

The rearrangement links TRBV2 to TRBJ1-4; D may be TRBD1 (5 bases). The germline CDR1 and CDR2 sequences are SNHLY and FYNNEI. Trimming stripped 6 bases from V and 7 bases from J, with 15 bases between. The CDR3 is 14 residues long. The CDR3 loop reads CASSTRGSGEKLFF. The CDR3 DNA reads as TGTGCCAGCAGCACAAGGGGTAGCGGTGAAAAACTGTTTTTT. Variable domain in full (rest from reference TRBV2 and TRBJ1-4): EPEVTQTPSHQVTQMGQEVILRCVPISNHLYFYWYRQILGQKVEFLVSFYNNEISEKSEIFDDQFSVERPDGSNFTLKIRSTKLEDSAMYFCASSTRGSGEKLFFGSGTQLSVL.

CDR3 sequence: CASSRSEQGVEQYF. The CDR3 nucleotides read TGTGCCAGCTCACGAAGTGAACAGGGCGTCGAGCAGTACTTC. This chain connects TRBV18 to TRBJ2-7, with D perhaps TRBD1 (6 bases). The CDR3 loop spans 14 amino acids. Germline values: CDR1 KGHSH, CDR2 LQKENI. The V end lost 4 bases, the J end lost 6 bases, and 16 bases lay between the germline ends.

The chain uses TRBV2 and TRBJ2-2; no reliable D call. The CDR3 totals 15 residues. V was shortened by 6 bases and J by 3 bases, with 14 bases between the two germline ends. Germline CDR1 SNHLY, CDR2 FYNNEI. CDR3: CASRFDKLYTGELFF. The CDR3 bases are TGTGCCAGCAGGTTCGACAAGTTATACACCGGGGAGCTGTTTTTT.

Points on this clone: The junction does not match germline at one end; this may be a read error. Other DNA sequences of this sample code for an identical CDR3. V usage is TRBV7-2 and J usage is TRBJ1-6; D remains unclear. The CDR3 is 13 amino acids. Germline V lookup: CDR1 SGHTA, CDR2 FQGNSA. Here the CDR3 reads CASSLTQDSPLHF. Here the CDR3 DNA reads TGTGCCAGCAGCCTAACCCAAGATTCACCCCTCCATTTT.

The V gene is TRBV10-2, the J gene TRBJ2-1, with TRBD2 identical over 11 bases. This CDR3 comprises 19 residues. Trimming at V came to 2 bases and at J to 11 bases, leaving 20 bases not matched to a gene. Germline-derived CDR1 and CDR2 are WSHSY and SAAADI. The CDR3 loop reads CASSERLAGGYVNVFKQFF. The CDR3 nucleotides are TGCGCCAGCAGTGAGAGGTTAGCGGGGGGGTATGTGAACGTGTTTAAGCAGTTCTTC.

V gene TRBV7-2 combines with J gene TRBJ1-2; D is ambiguous. CDR3 length equals 13 residues. Germline lookup yields CDR1 SGHTA and CDR2 FQGNSA. V was trimmed by 6 bases and J by 4 bases, leaving 12 bases between them. The CDR3 spells CASSPDGGYGYTF. The DNA for the CDR3 is TGTGCCAGCAGTCCAGACGGCGGCTATGGCTACACCTTC.

V and J are TRBV7-9 and TRBJ1-1; D uncertain. The CDR3 is 14 residues long. Trimming took 3 bases from V and 5 from J, leaving 13 bases between them. Germline V lookup: CDR1 SEHNR, CDR2 FQNEAQ (reference sequence). CDR3 DNA: TGTGCCAGCAGCTTTTTTCCACAGTTAACTGAAGCTTTCTTT. Protein product: CASSFFPQLTEAFF. Full variable domain (remainder filled in from reference TRBV7-9 and TRBJ1-1): DTGVSQNPRHKITKRGQNVTFRCDPISEHNRLYWYRQTLGQGPEFLTYFQNEAQLEKSRLLSDRFSAERPKGSFSTLEIQRTEQGDSAMYLCASSFFPQLTEAFFGQGTRLTVV.

The chain carries TRBV6-1 and TRBJ2-5; 10 bases are a match to TRBD2. Losses at the gene ends were 7 bases for V and 5 bases for J; bases not matched to a gene: 10. The CDR3 is made up of 15 amino acids. In germline, CDR1 is MNHNS, CDR2 SASEGT. In DNA, the CDR3 is TGTGCCAGCACCATAGCGGGAGGCAGGGGGGAGACCCAGTACTTC. Translation gives CASTIAGGRGETQYF.

The J gene is TRBJ1-2, the V gene TRBV5-1, with TRBD1 matching 7 bases. CDR1 is SGHRS and CDR2 is YFSETQ in the germline V gene. The junction had 3 bases not matched to a gene; V was cut back by 0 bases and J by 4 bases. The CDR3 runs to 14 residues. The CDR3 loop reads CASSLDRGGYGYTF. The CDR3 DNA follows: TGCGCCAGCAGCTTGGACAGGGGTGGCTATGGCTACACCTTC.

The chain employs TRBV18 and TRBJ1-3; no firm D call. The CDR3 consists of 16 residues. Trimming left V 3 bases short and J 4 bases short, with 16 bases between. In germline, CDR1 is KGHSH, CDR2 LQKENI. Written as DNA, the CDR3 is TGTGCCAGCTCACCCCCGACCGGGGTACCCGGAAACACCATATATTTT. This encodes CASSPPTGVPGNTIYF.

The genes are TRBV6-1 and TRBJ1-4, with D hard to call. V was shortened by 2 bases and J by 1 base, with 5 bases between the two germline ends. CDR1 and CDR2 from the germline V gene are MNHNS and SASEGT. The CDR3 has 14 amino acids. CDR3 DNA sequence: TGTGCCAGCAGTGAAACAGTAACTAATGAAAAACTGTTTTTT. It is translated as CASSETVTNEKLFF.

The rearrangement links TRBV7-2 to TRBJ2-5; 7 bases match TRBD1. The CDR3 extends over 14 amino acids. Germline CDR1 SGHTA, CDR2 FQGNSA. V shed 4 bases and J 4 bases; nucleotides not matched to a gene: 6. The CDR3 spells CASSYTGVGETQYF. CDR3 DNA sequence: TGTGCCAGCAGCTATACAGGGGTTGGAGAGACCCAGTACTTC. The full variable domain, its missing parts supplied by reference TRBV7-2 and TRBJ2-5, is GAGVSQSPSNKVTEKGKDVELRCDPISGHTALYWYRQSLGQGLEFLIYFQGNSAPDKSGLPSDRFSAERTGGSVSTLTIQRTQQEDSAVYLCASSYTGVGETQYFGPGTRLLVL.

The rearrangement joins TRBV2 to TRBJ2-7; D call uncertain. CDR1 is SNHLY, CDR2 FYNNEI, per germline. This CDR3 has 14 residues. V gave up 1 base and J gave up 6 bases, with 13 bases separating them. The CDR3: CASSEVPRIGEQYF. The CDR3 DNA follows: TGTGCCAGCAGTGAAGTACCCAGGATTGGCGAGCAGTACTTC.

The rearrangement uses TRBV6-7 and TRBJ2-4; D might be TRBD1 (7 bases). TRBV6-7 is an open reading frame, and its role is uncertain. The CDR3 extends over 15 amino acids. The V gene lost 6 bases and the J gene lost 0 bases, with 12 bases spanning the gap. The CDR3 DNA is TGTGCCAGCAGCAGGGGGAGGCTAGCCAAAAACATTCAGTACTTC. It encodes CASSRGRLAKNIQYF.

V is TRBV5-1 and J is TRBJ1-6, with TRBD1 as a possible D gene (5 bases). V was cut by 10 bases and J by 3 bases, with 11 bases left in between. The CDR3 is 13 residues long. Germline values: CDR1 SGHRS, CDR2 YFSETQ. DNA for the CDR3: TGCGCCTCGGGCAGGGACTATAATTCACCCCTCCACTTT. Its protein is CASGRDYNSPLHF. Full variable domain (missing parts from reference TRBV5-1 and TRBJ1-6): KAGVTQTPRYLIKTRGQQVTLSCSPISGHRSVSWYQQTPGQGLQFLFEYFSETQRNKGNFPGRFSGRQFSNSRSEMNVSTLELGDSALYLCASGRDYNSPLHFGNGTRLTVT.

The rearrangement joins TRBV2 to TRBJ2-5; D remains ambiguous. CDR3 length equals 12 residues. Looked up from germline, CDR1 is SNHLY and CDR2 is FYNNEI. V was cut by 6 bases and J by 4 bases, with 9 bases left in between. This CDR3 is CASRAPGETQYF. CDR3 sequence (DNA): TGTGCCAGCAGGGCCCCCGGAGAGACCCAGTACTTC.

The chain carries TRBV29-1 and TRBJ2-3; TRBD1 matches 9 bases. V dropped 7 bases and J dropped 5; count of bases not matched to a gene: 13. The V gene's germline CDR1 is SQVTM and CDR2 ANQGSEA. The CDR3 spans 15 residues. The CDR3 DNA sequence: TGCAGCGCAGGGGGGTCACAGGGGGCGGGAGATACGCAGTATTTT. Amino acids: CSAGGSQGAGDTQYF.

This rearrangement joins TRBV6-6 to TRBJ1-2; 7 bases fit TRBD1. The CDR3 is 14 residues long. Germline V gives CDR1 MNHNY, CDR2 SVGAGI (reference sequence). The J segment lost 5 bases and the V segment lost 5 bases, leaving 8 bases of the junction unmatched. The CDR3 DNA sequence: TGTGCCAGCAGTCCGGGACAGCCGGCTTATGGCTACACCTTC. Protein sequence: CASSPGQPAYGYTF.